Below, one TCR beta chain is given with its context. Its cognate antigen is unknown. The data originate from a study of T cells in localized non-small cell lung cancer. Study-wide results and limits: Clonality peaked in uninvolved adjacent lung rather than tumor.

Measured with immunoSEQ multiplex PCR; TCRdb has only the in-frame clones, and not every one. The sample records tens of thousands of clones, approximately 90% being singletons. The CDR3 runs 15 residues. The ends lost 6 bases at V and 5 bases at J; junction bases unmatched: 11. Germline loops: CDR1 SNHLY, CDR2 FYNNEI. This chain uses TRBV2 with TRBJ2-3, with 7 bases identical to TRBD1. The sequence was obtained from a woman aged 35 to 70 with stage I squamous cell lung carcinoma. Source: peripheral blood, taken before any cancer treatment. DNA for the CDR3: TGTGCCAGCAGACAGCGGACAGGTGAAGGAGATACGCAGTATTTT. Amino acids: CASRQRTGEGDTQYF.